This entry is about one T cell receptor (beta chain). Its matching antigen is unknown. This entry comes from a study of T cell clones after liver transplantation. Whole-study context: Three of eight recipients were HCV-positive; others had non-autoimmune, non-viral indications.

Germline CDR1 is SGHNT and CDR2 is YENEEA. The CDR3 has 16 amino acids. After removal of 3 bases from V and 0 bases from J, the junction contained 5 bases not matched to a gene. Only in-frame clones appear in the TCRdb table, and some are missing; sequencing was by immunoSEQ multiplex PCR. The repertoire holds some 120,000 clones, with just over 90% as singletons. The study's findings and limits: The donor-reactive repertoire was only partly measurable in a couple of subjects, lacking donor cells.

This specimen consisted of CD4+ T cells from blood, obtained 12 months after liver transplant. The receptor comes from a human patient who received a liver transplant. Certain T cells may be donor cells from the graft. This chain joins TRBV11-3 and TRBJ2-3; 8 bases are a match to TRBD2. In DNA form, the CDR3 reads TGTGCCAGCAGCTTCTCTAGCGGGTTTAGCACAGATACGCAGTATTTT. It encodes CASSFSSGFSTDTQYF. The entire variable domain, with the rest obtained from reference TRBV11-3 and TRBJ2-3, is as follows: EAGVVQSPRYKIIEKKQPVAFWCNPISGHNTLYWYLQNLGQGPELLIRYENEEAVDDSQLPKDRFSAERLKGVDSTLKIQPAELGDSAVYLCASSFSSGFSTDTQYFGPGTRLTVL.